The 16 T cell receptor beta chains listed next were all sequenced from one sample in a study of response to subunit inactivated influenza vaccine (dated by TCRdb to the late 2010s). The library was prepared using RT-PCR. These reads were obtained on an Illumina HiSeq 2500. TCRdb reanalyzed the raw reads on its own, using fastp at Q25 for trimming and MiXCR for clone calling, and kept in-frame beta chains. Rows are combined by CDR3 protein, so each entry shows the most common genes and DNA. The sample table records approximately 570,000 distinct CDR3 sequences; 6% to 9% of these occur just once. The ten top clones hold roughly 13% of the sample. The sample in question was PBMCs from blood, obtained around 25 months after vaccination. Receptors were obtained from a man between 50 and 75 years old who received an inactivated influenza vaccine. Donor details come from another sample of the same person, matched by shared clones.

This sequence joins TRBV3-1 and TRBJ2-7; D is uncertain. Germline V gene sequence: CDR1 LGHDT, CDR2 YNNKEL (reference sequence). The CDR3 length is 14 residues. Trimming left V 2 bases short and J 0 bases short, with 8 bases between. CDR3 region: CASSQTASSYEQYF. The CDR3 DNA is TGTGCCAGCAGCCAAACAGCAAGCTCCTACGAGCAGTACTTC.

The chain carries TRBV29-1 and TRBJ1-1; D is possibly TRBD1 (6 bases). Germline CDR1 and CDR2: SQVTM and ANQGSEA. The CDR3 covers 14 residues. Trimming cost V 4 bases and J 2 bases, with 14 bases left between them. CDR3 nucleotide sequence: TGCAGCGTTGGGTATGGACAGACAAACACTGAAGCTTTCTTT. Its translation: CSVGYGQTNTEAFF.

This clonotype has more than one count but fewer than ten. The chain couples TRBV10-3 to TRBJ2-5; perhaps TRBD1 as D (5 bases). Deletions cut 9 bases from V and 4 bases from J, with 18 bases between. Germline V gene sequence: CDR1 ENHRY, CDR2 SYGVKD. The CDR3 totals 14 residues. This CDR3 reads CAIMSRDEGETQYF. The CDR3 region has the DNA TGTGCCATAATGTCCAGGGATGAAGGAGAGACCCAGTACTTC.

This clonotype was picked up many times. The chain combines TRBV25-1 with TRBJ2-7; 7 bases match TRBD1. Looked up from germline, CDR1 is MGHDK and CDR2 is SYGVNS. This CDR3 comprises 13 residues. J lost 2 bases, V lost 10 bases, and 8 bases had no gene match. CDR3 protein: CATSSGTAYEQYF. Here the CDR3 DNA reads TGTGCCACCTCATCCGGGACAGCCTACGAGCAGTACTTC.

CDR3 DNA sequence: TGTGCCAGCAGCCAAGTTCCCAGCCACGAGCAGTACTTC. It translates to CASSQVPSHEQYF. This chain links TRBV14 with TRBJ2-7; D uncertain. CDR3 length equals 13 residues. The V and J ends lost 1 base and 5 bases respectively, with 9 bases between them. CDR1 is SGHDN, CDR2 FVKESK, per germline.

This clonotype occurred a few times. This CDR3 is CASSFVDYEQYF. CDR3 DNA: TGTGCCAGCAGCTTCGTTGACTACGAGCAGTACTTC. The V and J genes are TRBV11-2 and TRBJ2-7; D remains unclear. The CDR3 contains 12 residues. The germline V gene encodes CDR1 SGHAT and CDR2 FQNNGV. The V and J ends lost 3 bases and 3 bases respectively, with 6 bases between them.

This rearrangement joins TRBV30 to TRBJ2-1; D uncertain. This CDR3 has 14 residues. CDR1 and CDR2 (germline): GTSNPN, SVGIG (reference sequence). V lost 5 bases to trimming and J lost 0 bases, with 11 bases between them. CDR3 sequence: CAWVSASSYNEQFF. CDR3 nucleotide sequence: TGTGCCTGGGTGAGCGCAAGCTCCTACAATGAGCAGTTCTTC.

This clonotype was detected many times. The chain combines TRBV5-1 with TRBJ1-1, with D maybe TRBD1 (5 bases). V was pared by 4 bases and J by 0 bases, with 10 bases between. Germline CDR1 reads SGHRS; CDR2 reads YFSETQ. The CDR3 runs to 14 residues. The CDR3 sequence: CASSNQDMNTEAFF. CDR3 DNA: TGCGCCAGCAGCAATCAGGACATGAACACTGAAGCTTTCTTT.

The chain couples TRBV7-8 to TRBJ1-5; D perhaps matches TRBD1 (5 bases). The CDR3 contains 15 residues. Germline CDR1 SGHVS, CDR2 FQNEAQ. V was shortened by 1 base and J by 2 bases, with 9 bases between the two germline ends. CDR3 residues: CASSLGLQGNQPQHF. DNA of the CDR3: TGTGCCAGCAGCTTAGGGTTACAGGGCAATCAGCCCCAGCATTTT.

This chain joins TRBV20-1 and TRBJ1-1; D is uncertain. The CDR3 has 12 residues. Germline-derived CDR1 and CDR2 are DFQATT and SNEGSKA (reference sequence). Trimming removed 5 bases at V and 0 bases at J, with 7 bases between. The CDR3 reads CSAVGLNTEAFF. The CDR3, as DNA: TGCAGTGCTGTCGGTCTGAACACTGAAGCTTTCTTT.

This chain links TRBV5-1 with TRBJ2-3, with 9 bases matching TRBD2. CDR1 SGHRS and CDR2 YFSETQ come from the germline V gene. Trimming cost V 7 bases and J 6 bases; bases outside gene matches: 12. This CDR3 spans 15 amino acids. CDR3 protein: CASQLAAGGPDTQYF. DNA for the CDR3: TGCGCCAGCCAGCTGGCGGCGGGAGGGCCCGATACGCAGTATTTT.

V and J are TRBV25-1 and TRBJ1-6, with 9 bases that match TRBD1. Per germline, CDR1 MGHDK and CDR2 SYGVNS. The CDR3 sequence is 13 residues long. V was pared by 4 bases and J by 11 bases, with 3 bases of the junction left unmatched. As DNA, the CDR3 is TGTGCCAGCAGTGGGACAGGGGTTACACCCCTCCACTTT. Protein sequence: CASSGTGVTPLHF.

This clonotype appeared many times. The chain joins TRBV5-1 to TRBJ2-1; either TRBD1 or TRBD2 may fit D (5 bases each). The V and J ends lost 1 base and 0 bases respectively, with 11 bases between them. CDR1 and CDR2 from the germline V gene are SGHRS and YFSETQ. The CDR3 totals 16 residues. CDR3 in amino acids: CASSLRGAGSYNEQFF. In nucleotides, the CDR3 is TGCGCCAGCAGCTTGAGAGGGGCGGGCTCCTACAATGAGCAGTTCTTC.

Remarks on this clonotype: A junction end diverges from the germline sequence, so it may reflect a read error. The rearrangement links TRBV6-1 to TRBJ1-2; D is unclear. Germline V gives CDR1 MNHNS, CDR2 SASEGT. The CDR3 runs 15 residues. For the CDR3, the DNA is TGTGCCAGCAGTGAAGCGCTTCTGAGGCAGCTCCTCCCGTTCTTC. Protein sequence: CASSEALLRQLLPFF.

This clonotype was counted only a few times. V gene TRBV4-1 combines with J gene TRBJ2-6; D is undetermined. Germline values: CDR1 MGHRA, CDR2 YSYEKL. The CDR3 runs to 18 residues. V lost 2 bases and J lost 0, with 14 bases in between. CDR3 residues: CASSQTSGPASGANVLTF. In DNA, the CDR3 is TGCGCCAGCAGCCAAACGTCTGGGCCGGCCTCTGGGGCCAACGTCCTGACTTTC.

There are many counts of this clonotype. This chain connects TRBV7-2 to TRBJ1-2; no definite D call. V lost 0 bases and J 2 bases, leaving 10 bases between the germline ends. CDR1 SGHTA and CDR2 FQGNSA come from the germline V gene. There are 15 residues in the CDR3. CDR3 region: CASSLAGHFNYGYTF. CDR3 nucleotides: TGTGCCAGCAGCTTAGCTGGGCATTTCAACTATGGCTACACCTTC. The entire variable domain, with the rest obtained from reference TRBV7-2 and TRBJ1-2, is as follows: GAGVSQSPSNKVTEKGKDVELRCDPISGHTALYWYRQSLGQGLEFLIYFQGNSAPDKSGLPSDRFSAERTGGSVSTLTIQRTQQEDSAVYLCASSLAGHFNYGYTFGSGTRLTVV.